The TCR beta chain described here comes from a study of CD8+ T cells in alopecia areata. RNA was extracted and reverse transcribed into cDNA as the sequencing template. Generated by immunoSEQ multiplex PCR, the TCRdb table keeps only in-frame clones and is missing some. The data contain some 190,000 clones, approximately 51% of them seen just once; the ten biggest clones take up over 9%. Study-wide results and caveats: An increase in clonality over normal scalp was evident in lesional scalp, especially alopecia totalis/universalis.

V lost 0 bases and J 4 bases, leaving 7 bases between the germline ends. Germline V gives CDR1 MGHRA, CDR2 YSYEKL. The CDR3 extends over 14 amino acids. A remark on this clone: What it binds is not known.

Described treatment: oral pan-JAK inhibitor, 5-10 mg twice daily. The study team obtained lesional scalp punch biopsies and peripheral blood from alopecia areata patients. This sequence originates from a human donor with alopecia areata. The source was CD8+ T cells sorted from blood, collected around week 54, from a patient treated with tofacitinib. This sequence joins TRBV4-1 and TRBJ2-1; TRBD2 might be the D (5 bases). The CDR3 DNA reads TGCGCCAGCAGCCAAGAGAGGGCGTACAATGAGCAGTTCTTC. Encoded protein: CASSQERAYNEQFF.